This T cell receptor beta chain derives from a study of blood T cell repertoires in COVID-19. Assay: immunoSEQ multiplex PCR; the TCRdb copy retains only in-frame clones and omits some. The sample includes about 340,000 clones, about four fifths of them seen just once. With 0 bases removed from V and 7 bases from J, the gap between germline ends came to 14 bases. This CDR3 comprises 14 residues. Germline CDR1 reads SGHNT; CDR2 reads YYREEE (reference sequence). V usage is TRBV5-4 and J usage is TRBJ2-7, with unresolved D. This TCR came from a man aged 25 to 40 with active or convalescent COVID-19. The sample comprised peripheral blood. The CDR3 sequence: CASSLASSRKEQYF. CDR3 DNA: TGTGCCAGCAGCTTGGCCTCCAGCAGGAAGGAGCAGTACTTC.